The clone carrying this TCR beta chain was picked up one time. Its antigen is not known. The CDR3 loop spans 16 amino acids. CDR1 is ENHRY and CDR2 is SYGVKD in the germline V gene. Trimming took 3 bases from V and 0 from J; bases not matched to a gene: 4. This sample stems from a study of post-analysis software for immune sequencing data. For the study at large: The disease courses covered relapsing-remitting, secondary progressive and progressive-relapsing multiple sclerosis. Study-wide results and limits: There were about five TRBV segments more frequent in patients than controls, and TRBV5-6, TRBV5-1 and TRBV20-1 were among them. Samples from one preparation batch, clustered by F measure, grouped strongly together. There was significantly lower normalized Chao1 diversity in multiple sclerosis patients than in controls.

Prepared TCR beta cDNA libraries contained unique molecular identifiers. TCRdb recomputed calls from the PCR reads with MiXCR, one row per CDR3 protein. In the table there are around 400,000 distinct CDR3 sequences, 39% of which are singletons. Sequencing was performed on blood. The receptor comes from a girl aged 2 to 9 with multiple sclerosis. This rearrangement joins TRBV10-3 to TRBJ1-5, with 8 bases that match TRBD1. In nucleotides, the CDR3 is TGTGCCATCAGTGACCATGACAGGGGTAGCAATCAGCCCCAGCATTTT. This sequence encodes CAISDHDRGSNQPQHF.